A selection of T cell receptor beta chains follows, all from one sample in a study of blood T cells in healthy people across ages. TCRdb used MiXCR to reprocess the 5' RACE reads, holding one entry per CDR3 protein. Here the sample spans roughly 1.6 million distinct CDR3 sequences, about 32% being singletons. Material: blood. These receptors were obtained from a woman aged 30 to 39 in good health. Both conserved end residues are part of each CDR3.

CDR3 protein: CASSSPWDRGVGELFF
V gene: TRBV6-1
J gene: TRBJ2-2

CDR3 protein: CASSLVTPSGRDTQYF
V gene: TRBV4-1
J gene: TRBJ2-3

CDR3 protein: CASSSSMSSTDTQYF
V gene: TRBV7-9
J gene: TRBJ2-3

CDR3 protein: CASSLLRDRGLGEQFF
V gene: TRBV7-9
J gene: TRBJ2-1

CDR3 protein: CAWSSGGYTF
V gene: TRBV30
J gene: TRBJ1-2

CDR3 protein: CSVRLAGASYEQYF
V gene: TRBV29-1
J gene: TRBJ2-7

CDR3 protein: CASSWGSEETQYF
V gene: TRBV10-2
J gene: TRBJ2-5

CDR3 protein: CSARDTSLYEQYF
V gene: TRBV20-1
J gene: TRBJ2-7

CDR3 protein: CASSLVSSEGQFF
V gene: TRBV11-2
J gene: TRBJ2-1

CDR3 protein: CAWSLLTETQYF
V gene: TRBV30
J gene: .

CDR3 protein: CASSSPSGGPQETQYF
V gene: TRBV7-6
J gene: TRBJ2-5

CDR3 protein: CASSQVAGQGFEQYF
V gene: TRBV4-1
J gene: TRBJ2-7

CDR3 protein: CSARLKSQETQYF
V gene: TRBV20-1
J gene: TRBJ2-5

CDR3 protein: CASSLSKGVPGSYGQYF
V gene: TRBV27
J gene: TRBJ2-5

CDR3 protein: CASSGGTHSNQPQHF
V gene: TRBV12-3/TRBV12-4
J gene: TRBJ1-5

CDR3 protein: CSAMTSEEQYF
V gene: TRBV20-1
J gene: TRBJ2-7

CDR3 protein: CASSLTATGTRIAYEQYF
V gene: TRBV19
J gene: TRBJ2-7

CDR3 protein: CASSLGTTSGGVNEQFF
V gene: TRBV5-1
J gene: TRBJ2-1

CDR3 protein: CASRRWDNTGELFF
V gene: TRBV2
J gene: TRBJ2-2

CDR3 protein: CASISGGSSYNSPLHF
V gene: TRBV6-1
J gene: TRBJ1-6